Below, 28 T cell receptor beta chains from the same sample are listed, as sequenced in a study of T cell responses to AZD1222 COVID-19 vaccine. Sequencing used immunoSEQ multiplex PCR; TCRdb keeps in-frame clones, though not all of them. The data hold 150,000 or so clones, with roughly 89% observed a single time. The sample was peripheral blood, taken on day 0 of AZD1222 vaccination. These receptors were obtained from an adult in good health.

This chain joins TRBV9 and TRBJ2-1, with unresolved D. Trimming cost V 0 bases and J 4 bases, with 11 bases left between them. CDR1 is SGDLS, CDR2 YYNGEE, per germline. The CDR3 totals 15 residues. CDR3 loop: CASSVDPHPYNEQFF. DNA of the CDR3: TGTGCCAGCAGCGTAGATCCCCACCCATACAATGAGCAGTTCTTC.

The chain has TRBV2 and TRBJ2-2, with no clear D. Germline assignment: CDR1 SNHLY and CDR2 FYNNEI. The CDR3 spans 14 residues. V lost 7 bases, J lost 6 bases, and 15 bases lay in between. Here the CDR3 reads CASTLAQASGELFF. The CDR3, as DNA: TGTGCCAGCACCCTGGCCCAGGCATCCGGGGAGCTGTTTTTT.

The chain is built from TRBV2 and TRBJ2-3; the match to TRBD2 covers 9 bases. Germline CDR1 is SNHLY and CDR2 is FYNNEI. This CDR3 has 15 residues. With 1 base clipped from V and 3 bases from J, the junction kept 2 bases outside the gene matches. The CDR3 loop is CASSEGLAGTDTQYF. CDR3 nucleotides: TGTGCCAGCAGTGAAGGGCTAGCGGGGACAGATACGCAGTATTTT.

The rearrangement links TRBV15 to TRBJ1-1, with D possibly TRBD1 on 5 matching bases. The CDR3 totals 14 residues. Deletions cut 5 bases from V and 0 bases from J, with 10 bases between. Germline V gene sequence: CDR1 LNHNV, CDR2 YYDKDF (reference sequence). CDR3 in DNA: TGTGCCACCAGCTTCGGACACCTGAACACTGAAGCTTTCTTT. This translates into CATSFGHLNTEAFF.

As DNA, the CDR3 is TGTGCCAGCAGCCCCCCAGGGGTCACTGAAGCTTTCTTT. This sequence encodes CASSPPGVTEAFF. The chain has TRBV7-9 and TRBJ1-1, with D maybe TRBD1 (6 bases). The ends were cut back, 5 bases at V and 4 bases at J, with 11 bases in the middle. Germline CDR1 and CDR2: SEHNR and FQNEAQ (reference sequence). The CDR3 covers 13 residues.

The rearrangement joins TRBV5-6 to TRBJ1-1, with a tentative D call TRBD1 (5 bases). Germline CDR1 reads SGHDT; CDR2 reads YYEEEE. Trimming removed 4 bases at V and 6 bases at J, with 13 bases between. The CDR3 length is 13 residues. CDR3 region: CASSIYQGAEAFF. In DNA, the CDR3 is TGTGCCAGCAGCATTTATCAGGGAGCTGAAGCTTTCTTT.

J is TRBJ1-4 and V is TRBV30; tentative D call: TRBD1 (6 bases). Germline loops: CDR1 GTSNPN, CDR2 SVGIG (reference sequence). This CDR3 has 15 amino acids. V was clipped by 2 bases and J by 8 bases, with 18 bases between them. The CDR3 protein is CAWSWGPGAGEKLFF. In DNA form, the CDR3 reads TGTGCCTGGAGTTGGGGCCCAGGGGCCGGGGAAAAACTGTTTTTT. The variable domain in full, completed from reference TRBV30 and TRBJ1-4, reads SQTIHQWPATLVQPVGSPLSLECTVEGTSNPNLYWYRQAAGRGLQLLFYSVGIGQISSEVPQNLSASRPQDRQFILSSKKLLLSDSGFYLCAWSWGPGAGEKLFFGSGTQLSVL.

In this sample, this clone turned up once. The V call is TRBV28, the J call TRBJ1-2; no reliable D call. This CDR3 is 15 amino acids long. Deletions cut 7 bases from V and 1 base from J, with 16 bases between. Germline CDR1 reads MDHEN; CDR2 reads SYDVKM. CDR3 bases: TGTGCCAGCAATTTTTGGTCATCCTATAACTATGGCTACACCTTC. As protein: CASNFWSSYNYGYTF.

A few counts support this clone. This chain connects TRBV12-3 or TRBV12-4 to TRBJ1-3; the D is unclear. The CDR3 is made up of 12 amino acids. With 6 bases removed from V and 0 bases from J, the gap between germline ends came to 3 bases. The CDR3 nucleotides are TGTGCCAGCAGGACCTCTGGAAACACCATATATTTT. It is translated as CASRTSGNTIYF.

The chain is built from TRBV7-2 and TRBJ2-5; D call uncertain. The J call could be wrong; TRBJ2-7 is a better fit for the DNA end. The CDR3 contains 13 residues. Germline V gene sequence: CDR1 SGHTA, CDR2 FQGNSA. The CDR3 reads CASSFYTSYEQYF. CDR3 sequence (DNA): TGTGCCAGCAGTTTCTACACCTCCTACGAGCAGTACTTC.

The CDR3 DNA reads as TGTGCCGGACAAGGGGGGATAAACACTGAAGCTTTCTTT. This translates into CAGQGGINTEAFF. The chain links TRBV6-6 to TRBJ1-1, with D possibly matching TRBD1 (6 bases). The CDR3 runs 13 residues. Looked up from germline, CDR1 is MNHNY and CDR2 is SVGAGI (reference sequence). Deletions cut 11 bases from V and 2 bases from J, with 15 bases between.

The rearrangement links TRBV15 to TRBJ1-5; 7 positions agree with TRBD1. Germline V lookup: CDR1 LNHNV, CDR2 YYDKDF (reference sequence). The CDR3 is 18 residues long. Trimming cost V 4 bases and J 0 bases; bases outside gene matches: 12. CDR3 coding DNA: TGTGCCACCAGCATTGACAGGGTCGGTACGGTTAGCAATCAGCCCCAGCATTTT. Translating gives CATSIDRVGTVSNQPQHF.

This clone showed up just a few times. The chain uses TRBV5-1 and TRBJ1-5; possible D gene TRBD1, 6 bases. The CDR3 runs to 14 residues. Germline CDR1 reads SGHRS; CDR2 reads YFSETQ. Trimming cost V 8 bases and J 5 bases, with 17 bases left between them. The chain's CDR3 is CARYSTGEDQPQHF. Written as DNA, the CDR3 is TGCGCCAGGTACTCGACAGGAGAAGATCAGCCCCAGCATTTT.

The V and J genes are TRBV27 and TRBJ2-3; 9 positions match TRBD1. The CDR3 has 16 amino acids. The germline gives CDR1 MNHEY, CDR2 SMNVEV (reference sequence). After removal of 1 base from V and 4 bases from J, the junction contained 6 bases not matched to a gene. The CDR3 bases are TGTGCCAGCAGTTTATTGGGACAGGGTAGCGCAGATACGCAGTATTTT. Residues: CASSLLGQGSADTQYF.

This chain connects TRBV25-1 to TRBJ2-3; 8 nucleotides agree with TRBD2. The V segment lost 6 bases and the J segment 1 base; nucleotides outside the gene matches: 0. This CDR3 is 13 amino acids long. Germline CDR1 and CDR2: MGHDK and SYGVNS. CDR3 residues: CASRRGGTDTQYF. CDR3 DNA: TGTGCCAGCAGGCGGGGGGGCACAGATACGCAGTATTTT.

The gene calls are TRBV30 and TRBJ2-2; a weak D match, TRBD2 (5 bases). The V end was cut by 1 base, the J end by 0 bases, with 9 bases between. This CDR3 has 15 residues. From germline, CDR1 is GTSNPN and CDR2 SVGIG (reference sequence). The CDR3 protein is CAWSALGANTGELFF. The CDR3 DNA is TGTGCCTGGAGTGCGTTGGGAGCGAACACCGGGGAGCTGTTTTTT.

The chain employs TRBV6-6 and TRBJ2-3, with D unresolved. There are 14 residues in the CDR3. CDR1 MNHNY and CDR2 SVGAGI come from the germline V gene (reference sequence). V gave up 4 bases and J gave up 5 bases, with 13 bases separating them. CDR3: CASSSLGLGDTQYF. DNA for the CDR3: TGTGCCAGCAGTTCCCTAGGCCTCGGAGATACGCAGTATTTT.

The V and J genes are TRBV6-5 and TRBJ1-2, with 7 nucleotides matching TRBD1. V lost 6 bases to trimming and J lost 7 bases; unmatched junction nucleotides: 14. This CDR3 is built from 15 residues. Germline CDR1 is MNHEY and CDR2 is SVGAGI. CDR3 in DNA: TGTGCCAGCAGGGATCCGGTCCGGGACAGTACTGGCTACACCTTC. This encodes CASRDPVRDSTGYTF.

This clone was recorded only once. V and J are TRBV3-1 (or the pseudogene TRBV3-2) and TRBJ2-5, with 8 nucleotides matching TRBD2. Per the germline V gene, CDR1 is LGHDT and CDR2 is YNNKEL (reference sequence). CDR3 size: 18 residues. Unmatched junction bases numbered 10, after V lost 0 bases and J lost 1 base. CDR3 protein: CASSQDHFAGGGQETQYF. Written as DNA, the CDR3 is TGTGCCAGCAGCCAAGACCACTTTGCGGGAGGTGGCCAAGAGACCCAGTACTTC.

The chain carries TRBV29-1 and TRBJ1-2; no firm D call. The germline gives CDR1 SQVTM, CDR2 ANQGSEA. With 6 bases removed from V and 2 bases from J, the gap between germline ends came to 13 bases. The CDR3 is 13 amino acids. CDR3: CSVASQQNYGYTF. The CDR3 DNA follows: TGCAGCGTGGCCTCACAGCAAAACTATGGCTACACCTTC.

The V and J genes are TRBV2 and TRBJ2-4; TRBD1 aligns across 10 bases. CDR1 is SNHLY and CDR2 is FYNNEI in the germline V gene. V lost 4 bases, J lost 12 bases, and 3 bases stayed unmatched. The CDR3 has 12 amino acids. CDR3 in amino acids: CASSGGTGDQYF. CDR3 in DNA: TGTGCCAGCAGTGGGGGGACAGGGGATCAGTACTTC.

The chain joins TRBV30 to TRBJ1-5, with D possibly matching TRBD1 (6 bases). Germline lookup yields CDR1 GTSNPN and CDR2 SVGIG (reference sequence). Trimming removed 2 bases at V and 7 bases at J, with 12 bases between. This CDR3 contains 13 residues. CDR3 amino acids: CAWSSDSTQPQHF. CDR3 nucleotide sequence: TGTGCCTGGAGTTCGGACAGCACCCAGCCCCAGCATTTT.

This chain links TRBV9 with TRBJ2-1; 7 positions match TRBD2. This CDR3 contains 16 residues. Losses at the gene ends were 4 bases for V and 3 bases for J; bases not matched to a gene: 10. Germline CDR1 reads SGDLS; CDR2 reads YYNGEE. In DNA form, the CDR3 reads TGTGCCAGCAGCTCCCGAGTCCTAGCGGTCTACAATGAGCAGTTCTTC. This sequence encodes CASSSRVLAVYNEQFF.

The CDR3 DNA reads TGTGCCAGCAGTTATGGCCCGGCAACGTGGAATGAGCAGTTCTTC. Its protein product is CASSYGPATWNEQFF. The chain joins TRBV6-2 or TRBV6-3 to TRBJ2-1; D uncertain. Per germline, CDR1 MNHEY and CDR2 SVGEGT. The germline V and J ends were trimmed by 3 bases and 7 bases, with 16 bases remaining between them. The CDR3 has 15 residues.

The V gene is TRBV5-4, the J gene TRBJ1-2, with D unclear. This CDR3 is 15 amino acids long. With 2 bases removed from V and 0 bases from J, the gap between germline ends came to 11 bases. The germline V gene has CDR1 SGHNT and CDR2 YYREEE (reference sequence). In nucleotides, the CDR3 is TGTGCCAGCAGCTTATCGCCGGTAGCTAACTATGGCTACACCTTC. It specifies CASSLSPVANYGYTF.

The chain joins TRBV30 to TRBJ1-1, with a possible D match to TRBD1 (5 bases). V gave up 1 base and J gave up 2 bases, with 8 bases separating them. Germline CDR1 is GTSNPN and CDR2 is SVGIG (reference sequence). This CDR3 is built from 13 residues. The CDR3: CAWSEDINTEAFF. For the CDR3, the DNA is TGTGCCTGGAGTGAGGACATCAACACTGAAGCTTTCTTT.

The V gene is TRBV6-6, the J gene TRBJ1-2, with a possible D match to TRBD1 (5 bases). Germline V gives CDR1 MNHNY, CDR2 SVGAGI (reference sequence). The ends were cut back, 8 bases at V and 4 bases at J, with 17 bases in the middle. CDR3 size: 14 residues. The CDR3 protein is CASAGIREVYGYTF. The CDR3 DNA follows: TGTGCCAGCGCGGGTATCAGGGAGGTCTATGGCTACACCTTC.

This chain joins TRBV19 and TRBJ1-5; no definite D call. Trimming cost V 6 bases and J 0 bases, with 6 bases left between them. Germline loops: CDR1 LNHDA, CDR2 SQIVND (reference sequence). The length of the CDR3 is 13 residues. In DNA, the CDR3 is TGTGCCAGTAGGCCAAATAGCAATCAGCCCCAGCATTTT. Encoded protein: CASRPNSNQPQHF.